The clone carrying this TCR beta chain was picked up a small number of times. The record originates from a study of sequential checkpoint blockade in melanoma. Study context: DNA from 90 to 100 pretreatment tumor samples underwent TCRβ immunosequencing.

There are 14 residues in the CDR3. The germline gives CDR1 MNHGY, CDR2 SAAAGT. V gave up 6 bases and J gave up 2 bases; unmatched junction bases: 4. The treatment here: randomized to nivolumab then ipilimumab (arm A) or the reverse (arm B). The data were produced by immunoSEQ multiplex PCR, yet TCRdb's version contains in-frame clones alone and is incomplete. Seen here are roughly 2,900 clones, approximately 19% observed once, and the top ten hold approximately 14%. The rearrangement links TRBV6-8 to TRBJ2-3; TRBD2 aligns across 8 bases. This specimen consisted of tumor tissue (inferred from file names), obtained from a patient given nivolumab and ipilimumab in sequence. The clonotype comes from a human donor with melanoma. As DNA, the CDR3 is TGTGCCAGCAGGCGGGGGGCCTACACAGATACGCAGTATTTT. Translation gives CASRRGAYTDTQYF.